One sample yielded the 16 T cell receptor beta chains listed below, sequenced in a study of shared clonotypes between healthy human individuals. The repertoire was sequenced with immunoSEQ multiplex PCR; TCRdb's copy has only in-frame clones and lacks some. The table shows about 610,000 clones, with more than 95% occurring only once. Sample: naive CD4+ T cells sorted from blood. Described subset: CD45RA+ positively selected. The receptors come from a woman in her twenties or thirties in good health.

The V call is TRBV25-1, the J call TRBJ2-2; possible D gene TRBD2, 5 bases. The CDR3 is 14 residues long. Trimming pared 5 bases from V and 4 bases from J, leaving 11 bases between. The germline CDR1 and CDR2 sequences are MGHDK and SYGVNS. This CDR3 is CASSIEGGTGELFF. CDR3 nucleotides: TGTGCCAGCAGTATTGAGGGCGGCACCGGGGAGCTGTTTTTT. Together with reference TRBV25-1 and TRBJ2-2, the CDR3 gives the full variable domain: EADIYQTPRYLVIGTGKKITLECSQTMGHDKMYWYQQDPGMELHLIHYSYGVNSTEKGDLSSESTVSRIRTEHFPLTLESARPSHTSQYLCASSIEGGTGELFFGEGSRLTVL.

This clone was counted only a few times. The rearrangement joins TRBV10-3 to TRBJ2-5, with D tentatively TRBD1 (5 bases). Gene TRBJ2-7 matches the end of the DNA better, so the J call may be wrong. Per the germline V gene, CDR1 is ENHRY and CDR2 is SYGVKD. The CDR3 is 13 residues long. For the CDR3, the DNA is TGTGCCATCATGACAGCGAGCTCCTACGAGCAGTACTTC. Its translation: CAIMTASSYEQYF.

This chain uses TRBV6-5 with TRBJ2-1, with unresolved D. Germline V lookup: CDR1 MNHEY, CDR2 SVGAGI. V was cut by 1 base and J by 0 bases, with 10 bases left in between. This CDR3 is built from 16 residues. CDR3 DNA: TGTGCCAGCAGTTACTGGTCTCCTGCCTCCTACAATGAGCAGTTCTTC. Translated: CASSYWSPASYNEQFF.

The chain has TRBV2 and TRBJ1-1, with D maybe TRBD1 (5 bases). The V end lost 8 bases, the J end lost 5 bases, and 12 bases lay between the germline ends. Germline-derived CDR1 and CDR2 are SNHLY and FYNNEI. The length of the CDR3 is 12 residues. CDR3 in amino acids: CASGRQPTEAFF. The CDR3 region has the DNA TGTGCCAGCGGAAGACAGCCAACTGAAGCTTTCTTT.

The chain recombines TRBV7-2 with TRBJ2-5, with TRBD2 identical over 9 bases. With V trimmed by 5 bases and J by 2 bases, 9 bases remained unmatched. Germline CDR1 is SGHTA and CDR2 is FQGNSA. This CDR3 region has 16 residues. The CDR3 sequence is CASSKPGLAYQETQYF. CDR3 nucleotide sequence: TGTGCCAGCAGCAAACCGGGACTAGCATATCAAGAGACCCAGTACTTC.

The rearrangement joins TRBV27 to TRBJ1-3; 8 positions agree with TRBD1. Germline CDR1 and CDR2: MNHEY and SMNVEV (reference sequence). This CDR3 spans 16 amino acids. Trimming at V came to 3 bases and at J to 4 bases, leaving 8 bases not matched to a gene. CDR3 sequence: CASSFSRTGIGNTIYF. The CDR3 region has the DNA TGTGCCAGCAGTTTTTCCCGGACAGGGATAGGAAACACCATATATTTT.

The chain has TRBV19 and TRBJ2-7; 12 bases map to TRBD2. V was pared by 6 bases and J by 0 bases, with 9 bases of the junction left unmatched. The germline V gene has CDR1 LNHDA and CDR2 SQIVND (reference sequence). The CDR3 loop spans 17 amino acids. The CDR3 sequence is CASRPDGLAGPSYEQYF. The CDR3 DNA is TGTGCCAGTAGGCCTGATGGACTAGCGGGGCCCTCCTACGAGCAGTACTTC.

Here the CDR3 DNA reads TGCGCCAGCAGCTTGGCCCTAGACAGGGTACTAGCGGGAGGGCGTAGTGAGCAGTTCTTC. This sequence encodes CASSLALDRVLAGGRSEQFF. The chain employs TRBV5-1 and TRBJ2-1; 13 nucleotides align to TRBD2. Germline loops: CDR1 SGHRS, CDR2 YFSETQ. The CDR3 is made up of 20 amino acids. V shed 0 bases and J 9 bases; nucleotides not matched to a gene: 18.

This chain uses TRBV19 with TRBJ2-2; 11 nucleotides agree with TRBD2. Germline V gene sequence: CDR1 LNHDA, CDR2 SQIVND (reference sequence). After removal of 10 bases from V and 8 bases from J, the junction contained 9 bases not matched to a gene. The CDR3 covers 14 residues. The CDR3 DNA reads as TGTGCCACCGTAGCGGGAGGGCCCGCGGGGGAGCTGTTTTTT. This codes for CATVAGGPAGELFF.

This chain joins TRBV10-3 and TRBJ2-5; D might be TRBD1 (5 bases). The end of the DNA aligns better with TRBJ2-7, so the J call may be wrong. CDR1 is ENHRY and CDR2 is SYGVKD in the germline V gene. This CDR3 region has 12 residues. CDR3 amino acids: CAIRDNNYEQYF. Here the CDR3 DNA reads TGTGCCATCAGGGACAATAACTACGAGCAGTACTTC.

V is TRBV27 and J is TRBJ2-7; 12 positions agree with TRBD2. V trimming: 4 bases; J trimming: 2 bases; junction bases outside the gene matches: 3. The germline gives CDR1 MNHEY, CDR2 SMNVEV (reference sequence). The CDR3 spans 15 residues. CDR3 sequence (DNA): TGTGCCAGCAGTTCTGCTAGCGGGAGGGCCTACGAGCAGTACTTC. It codes for CASSSASGRAYEQYF.

The CDR3 DNA reads TGTGCCAGTAGTATAGGTCAGACGGTGCGGTACTTC. It encodes CASSIGQTVRYF. The rearrangement links TRBV19 to TRBJ2-4; D remains unclear. Germline V lookup: CDR1 LNHDA, CDR2 SQIVND (reference sequence). The CDR3 runs 12 residues. Deletions cut 1 base from V and 15 bases from J, with 13 bases between.

This chain joins TRBV19 and TRBJ2-1, with 8 bases fitting TRBD2. The length of the CDR3 is 16 residues. The V gene end was trimmed by 4 bases and the J gene end by 8 bases; junction bases not matched to a gene: 13. In germline, CDR1 is LNHDA, CDR2 SQIVND (reference sequence). The CDR3: CASSTARLAPRDEQFF. Here the CDR3 DNA reads TGTGCCAGTAGTACCGCCAGACTAGCGCCGCGGGATGAGCAGTTCTTC.

J is TRBJ1-1 and V is TRBV27; D not certain. V was clipped by 1 base and J by 0 bases, with 6 bases between them. The germline V gene encodes CDR1 MNHEY and CDR2 SMNVEV (reference sequence). The CDR3 loop spans 14 amino acids. In nucleotides, the CDR3 is TGTGCCAGCAGTTTATTGTCTCTGAACACTGAAGCTTTCTTT. Protein product: CASSLLSLNTEAFF.

The CDR3 here is CASSQSAASYEQYF. The CDR3 nucleotides read TGCGCCAGCAGCCAGTCTGCGGCCTCCTACGAGCAGTACTTC. V and J are TRBV4-1 and TRBJ2-7, with no clear D. Germline-derived CDR1 and CDR2 are MGHRA and YSYEKL. This CDR3 spans 14 amino acids. V dropped 3 bases and J dropped 0 bases, with 9 bases sitting between them.

The gene calls are TRBV6-5 and TRBJ1-1; unclear D gene. Trimming took 7 bases from V and 4 from J, leaving 13 bases between them. The CDR3 has 13 residues. The germline V gene encodes CDR1 MNHEY and CDR2 SVGAGI. The CDR3 loop is CASTPEWSTEAFF. CDR3 sequence (DNA): TGTGCCAGCACCCCTGAGTGGAGCACTGAAGCTTTCTTT.